Listed below are T cell receptor beta chains from one sample, sequenced in a study of cytomegalovirus exposure and HLA in healthy donors. Clones were sequenced by immunoSEQ multiplex PCR, and TCRdb holds only the in-frame ones, with some missing. The table has 55,000 to 65,000 clones, roughly 84% seen once. The sequencing sample was made of PBMCs. The receptors were gathered from a human donor in good health. The CDR3 runs from the conserved cysteine through the conserved F or W.

TRBV7-6	TRBJ2-3	CASSLDQATDTQYF
TRBV11-2	TRBJ1-2	CASSRAMKDTIYGYTF
TRBV7-9	TRBJ1-4	CASSLVREWSEKLFF
TRBV28	TRBJ2-1	CASSLQSLPYNEQFF
TRBV5-1	TRBJ2-1	CASKRAGGADYNEQFF
TRBV19	TRBJ2-7	CASSTKQGIEQYF
TRBV7-9	TRBJ1-1	CASSSLGQPNTEAFF
TRBV21-1	TRBJ2-1	CASSTKQSTLANYNEQFF
TRBV6-5	TRBJ2-3	CASSYRGLSTDTQYF
TRBV5-4	TRBJ2-7	CASSLAVGTGTFGGEQYF
TRBV7-9	TRBJ1-6	CSSSLGDRISPLHF
TRBV7-9	TRBJ2-3	CSSSLTSGVDTQYF
TRBV18	TRBJ2-7	CASSSLGTGVAYEQYF
TRBV5-4	TRBJ2-7	CASSSGTGHLTSYEQYF
TRBV19	TRBJ2-1	CASSAGTGFNEQFF
TRBV29-1	TRBJ2-1	CSVPPKLAGVNEQFF
TRBV5-4	TRBJ2-7	CASRPGLAGYYSYEQYF
TRBV11-2	TRBJ1-6	CASSFGWRNSPLHF
TRBV6-5	TRBJ2-7	CASSLTGSYEQYF
TRBV18	-	CASSPQTGVDEQYF
TRBV7-2	TRBJ1-1	CASSLGATNTEAFF
TRBV6-5	TRBJ1-1	CASSRLGVRVEAFF
TRBV7-3	TRBJ2-2	CASSSRQGPGELFF
TRBV6-5	TRBJ2-1	CASSSTSGEQFF
TRBV7-3	TRBJ2-3	CASSLARGTDTQYF
TRBV7-6	TRBJ1-1	CASSLSQNTEAFF
TRBV2	TRBJ2-7	CASSETGTGIEQYF
TRBV2	TRBJ1-2	CASSARGGGSYGYTF
TRBV19	TRBJ2-5	CASSIAVRPLRTQYF
TRBV7-9	TRBJ2-7	CASTKEGGIINEQYF
TRBV7-2	TRBJ2-3	CASSLWAGEPDTQYF
TRBV7-2	TRBJ1-5	CASSSPLGQPQHF
TRBV18	TRBJ2-3	CASSPVPSGGSTQYF
TRBV5-1	TRBJ2-1	CASSLSGQGTNEQFF
TRBV27	TRBJ2-6	CASSTRDRGRGANVLTF
TRBV6-5	TRBJ1-5	CASSLQGGDQPQHF
TRBV19	TRBJ1-1	CASRVGQGIRTEAFF
TRBV2	TRBJ1-3	CASSDGHSGNTIYF
TRBV7-6	TRBJ2-1	CASSLRTSGNEQFF
TRBV5-1	TRBJ1-2	CASSLRGGGYGYTF
TRBV4-1	TRBJ1-2	CASSHGVPTGYISGYTF
TRBV7-3	TRBJ2-3	CASSRGTSGGPSTDTQYF